The present TCR beta chain was sequenced within a study of T cells in localized non-small cell lung cancer. V lost 4 bases and J 5 bases, leaving 12 bases between the germline ends. CDR3 length: 13 residues. Germline-derived CDR1 and CDR2 are SGHNT and YYREEE (reference sequence). Data came from immunoSEQ multiplex PCR; TCRdb stores just in-frame clones and leaves some out. The table records 70,000 to 95,000 clones, roughly 93% of them present only once. The receptor's source is a woman aged 35 to 69 with stage II squamous cell lung carcinoma. The sequenced sample was PBMCs, obtained before any cancer treatment. This rearrangement joins TRBV5-4 to TRBJ2-5, with a possible D match to TRBD2 (5 bases). DNA of the CDR3: TGTGCCAGCAGCGGGGAGTTCAAGGAGACCCAGTACTTC. Protein product: CASSGEFKETQYF.